The entry below describes one T cell receptor beta chain. Its antigen is undetermined. The data were taken from a study of glioma-infiltrating T cells after dendritic cell vaccination. Study-wide background: Glioblastoma patients came from Phase I and II dendritic cell vaccination trials. The study, taken as a whole, reports: The cohort had few patients with full blood and tumor sets. Higher pretreatment TIL content predicted longer progression-free time and survival.

Assay: immunoSEQ multiplex PCR; the TCRdb copy retains only in-frame clones and omits some. The table lists fewer than 40,000 clones, 90% of them singletons, with under 2.5% in the top ten. Germline CDR1 and CDR2: MNHNY and SVGAGI (reference sequence). The CDR3 has 14 amino acids. Trimming left V 0 bases short and J 3 bases short, with 8 bases between. Before vaccination, two weeks after the third vaccination, and at progression, PBMC were collected. V is TRBV6-6 and J is TRBJ1-1, with D possibly TRBD1 on 5 matching bases. This TCR derives from a human donor with glioblastoma. The specimen was blood, collected before dendritic cell vaccination. CDR3 protein: CASSYSRGDTEAFF. The CDR3 DNA follows: TGTGCCAGCAGTTACTCTCGGGGGGACACTGAAGCTTTCTTT.